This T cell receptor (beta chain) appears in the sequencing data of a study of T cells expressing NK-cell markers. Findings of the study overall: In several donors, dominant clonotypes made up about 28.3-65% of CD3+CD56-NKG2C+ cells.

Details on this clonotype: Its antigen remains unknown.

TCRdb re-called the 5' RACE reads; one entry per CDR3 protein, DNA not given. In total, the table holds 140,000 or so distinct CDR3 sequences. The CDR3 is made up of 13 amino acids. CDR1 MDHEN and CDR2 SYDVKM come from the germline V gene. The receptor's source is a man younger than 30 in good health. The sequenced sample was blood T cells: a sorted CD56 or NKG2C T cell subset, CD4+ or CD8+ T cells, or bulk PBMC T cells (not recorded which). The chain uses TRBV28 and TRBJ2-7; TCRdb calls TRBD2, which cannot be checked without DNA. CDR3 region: CASTPGGPAWQYF.